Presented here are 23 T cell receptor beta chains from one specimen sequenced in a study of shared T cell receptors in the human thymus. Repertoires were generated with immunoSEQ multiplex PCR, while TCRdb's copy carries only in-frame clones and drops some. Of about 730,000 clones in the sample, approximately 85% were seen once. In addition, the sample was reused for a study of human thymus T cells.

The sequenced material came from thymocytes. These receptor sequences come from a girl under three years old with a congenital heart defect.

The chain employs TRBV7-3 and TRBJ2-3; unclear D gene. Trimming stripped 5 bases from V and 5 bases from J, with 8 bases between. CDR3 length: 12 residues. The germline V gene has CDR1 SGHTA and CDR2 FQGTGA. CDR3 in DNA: TGTGCCAGCAGCCCGCTAGGAGATACGCAGTATTTT. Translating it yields CASSPLGDTQYF.

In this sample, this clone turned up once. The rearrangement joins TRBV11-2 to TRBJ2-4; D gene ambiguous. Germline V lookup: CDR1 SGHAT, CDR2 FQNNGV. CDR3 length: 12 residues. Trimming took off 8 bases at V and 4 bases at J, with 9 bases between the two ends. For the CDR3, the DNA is TGTGCCAGCGTAAAGCTTAAAAACATTCAGTACTTC. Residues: CASVKLKNIQYF.

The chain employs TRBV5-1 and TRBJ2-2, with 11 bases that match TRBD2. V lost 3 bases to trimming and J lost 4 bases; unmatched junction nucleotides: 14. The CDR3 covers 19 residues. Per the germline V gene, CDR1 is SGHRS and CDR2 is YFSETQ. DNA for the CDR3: TGCGCCAGCAGCTGGATAGCGGGGGGGCCTGCGACGGGCACCGGGGAGCTGTTTTTT. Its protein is CASSWIAGGPATGTGELFF.

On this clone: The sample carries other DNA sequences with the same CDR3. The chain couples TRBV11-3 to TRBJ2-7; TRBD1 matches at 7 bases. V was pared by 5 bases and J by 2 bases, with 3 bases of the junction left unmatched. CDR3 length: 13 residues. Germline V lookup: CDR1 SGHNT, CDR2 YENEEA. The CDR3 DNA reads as TGTGCCAGCAGCGCCGGACAGGCCTACGAGCAGTACTTC. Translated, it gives CASSAGQAYEQYF.

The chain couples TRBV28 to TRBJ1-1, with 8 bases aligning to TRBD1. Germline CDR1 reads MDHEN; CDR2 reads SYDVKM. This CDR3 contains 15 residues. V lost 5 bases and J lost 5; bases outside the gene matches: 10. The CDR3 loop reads CASSPKPGGRTEAFF. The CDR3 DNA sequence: TGTGCCAGCAGTCCCAAACCAGGGGGCCGTACTGAAGCTTTCTTT.

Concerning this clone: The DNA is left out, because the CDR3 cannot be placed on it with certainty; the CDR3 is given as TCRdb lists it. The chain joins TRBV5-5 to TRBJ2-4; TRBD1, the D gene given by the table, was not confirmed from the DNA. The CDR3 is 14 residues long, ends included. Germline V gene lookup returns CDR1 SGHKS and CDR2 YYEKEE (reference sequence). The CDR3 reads CASSFGPGWNIQYF.

The CDR3 nucleotides are TGTGCCAGCAGCCAAGATCAATCCATGAACACTGAAGCTTTCTTT. Its translation is CASSQDQSMNTEAFF. The rearrangement links TRBV14 to TRBJ1-1; D gene ambiguous. CDR1 and CDR2 from the germline V gene are SGHDN and FVKESK. The CDR3 is 15 residues long. V was cut by 0 bases and J by 0 bases, with 8 bases left in between.

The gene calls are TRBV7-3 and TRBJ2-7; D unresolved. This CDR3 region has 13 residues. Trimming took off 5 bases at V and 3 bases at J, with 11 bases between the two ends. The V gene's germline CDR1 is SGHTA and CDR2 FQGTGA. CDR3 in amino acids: CASSLQHNYEQYF. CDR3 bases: TGTGCCAGCAGCCTCCAACACAACTACGAGCAGTACTTC.

CDR3 residues: CASRILTGQNSPLHF. In nucleotides, the CDR3 is TGTGCCAGCAGGATTCTGACAGGCCAAAATTCACCCCTCCACTTT. This chain joins TRBV27 and TRBJ1-6; maybe TRBD1 (6 bases). This CDR3 region has 15 residues. CDR1 and CDR2 (germline): MNHEY, SMNVEV (reference sequence). The V end was cut by 6 bases, the J end by 7 bases, with 16 bases between.

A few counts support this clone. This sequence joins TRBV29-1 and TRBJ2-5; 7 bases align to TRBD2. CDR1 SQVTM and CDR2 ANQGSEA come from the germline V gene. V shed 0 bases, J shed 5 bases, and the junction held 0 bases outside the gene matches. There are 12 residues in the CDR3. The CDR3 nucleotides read TGCAGCGTTGAAGAGGGGGGGGAGACCCAGTACTTC. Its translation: CSVEEGGETQYF. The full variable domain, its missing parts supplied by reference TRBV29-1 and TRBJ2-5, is SAVISQKPSRDICQRGTSLTIQCQVDSQVTMMFWYRQQPGQSLTLIATANQGSEATYESGFVIDKFPISRPNLTFSTLTVSNMSPEDSSIYLCSVEEGGETQYFGPGTRLLVL.

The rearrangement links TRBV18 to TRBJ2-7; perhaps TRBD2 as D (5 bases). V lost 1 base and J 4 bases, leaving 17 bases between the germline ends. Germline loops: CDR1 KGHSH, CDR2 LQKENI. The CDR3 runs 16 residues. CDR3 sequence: CASSPQRSRAYYEQYF. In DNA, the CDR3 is TGTGCCAGCTCACCACAGCGGTCTCGGGCGTATTACGAGCAGTACTTC.

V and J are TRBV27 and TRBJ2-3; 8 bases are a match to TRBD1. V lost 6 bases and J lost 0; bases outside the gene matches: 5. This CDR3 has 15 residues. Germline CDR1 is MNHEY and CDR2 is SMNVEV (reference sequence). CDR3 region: CASRPDRVSTDTQYF. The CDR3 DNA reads TGTGCCAGCAGACCGGACAGGGTTAGCACAGATACGCAGTATTTT.

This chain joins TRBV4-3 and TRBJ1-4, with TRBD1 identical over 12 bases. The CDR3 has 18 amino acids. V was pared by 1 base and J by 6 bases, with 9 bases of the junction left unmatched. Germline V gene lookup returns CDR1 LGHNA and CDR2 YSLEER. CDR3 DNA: TGCGCCAGCAGCCAAGCCATGAAGGGACAGGGGGCGGATGAAAAACTGTTTTTT. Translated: CASSQAMKGQGADEKLFF.

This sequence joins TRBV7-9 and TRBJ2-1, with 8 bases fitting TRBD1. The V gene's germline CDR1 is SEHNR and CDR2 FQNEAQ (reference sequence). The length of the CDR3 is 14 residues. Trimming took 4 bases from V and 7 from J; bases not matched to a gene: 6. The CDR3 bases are TGTGCCAGCAGCTCCCCAGGGGGCATGAATGAGCAGTTCTTC. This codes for CASSSPGGMNEQFF.

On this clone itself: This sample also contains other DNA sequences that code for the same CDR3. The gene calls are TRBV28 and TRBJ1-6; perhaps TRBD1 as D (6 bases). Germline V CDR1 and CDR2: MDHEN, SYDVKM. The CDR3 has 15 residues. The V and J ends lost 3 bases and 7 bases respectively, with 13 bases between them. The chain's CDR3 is CASSLRGQGNSPLHF. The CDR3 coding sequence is TGTGCCAGCAGTTTGCGCGGGCAGGGGAATTCACCCCTCCACTTT.

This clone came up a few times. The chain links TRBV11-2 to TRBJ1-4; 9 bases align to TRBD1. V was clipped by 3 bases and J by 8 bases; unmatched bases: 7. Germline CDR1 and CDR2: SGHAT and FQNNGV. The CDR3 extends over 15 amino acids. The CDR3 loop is CASSFWDRVGEKLFF. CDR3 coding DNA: TGTGCCAGCAGCTTTTGGGACAGGGTTGGAGAAAAACTGTTTTTT. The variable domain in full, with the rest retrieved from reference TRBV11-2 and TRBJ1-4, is EAGVAQSPRYKIIEKRQSVAFWCNPISGHATLYWYQQILGQGPKLLIQFQNNGVVDDSQLPKDRFSAERLKGVDSTLKIQPAKLEDSAVYLCASSFWDRVGEKLFFGSGTQLSVL.

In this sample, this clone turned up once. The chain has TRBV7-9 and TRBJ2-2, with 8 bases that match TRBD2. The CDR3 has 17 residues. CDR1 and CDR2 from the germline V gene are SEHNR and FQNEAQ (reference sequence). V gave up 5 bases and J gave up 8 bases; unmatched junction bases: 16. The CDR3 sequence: CASSQKRNSGAVGELFF. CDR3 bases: TGTGCCAGCAGCCAAAAACGTAATAGCGGGGCAGTAGGGGAGCTGTTTTTT.

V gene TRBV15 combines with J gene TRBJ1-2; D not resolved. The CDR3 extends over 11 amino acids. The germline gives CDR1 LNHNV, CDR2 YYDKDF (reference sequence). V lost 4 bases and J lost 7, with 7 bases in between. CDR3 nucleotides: TGTGCCACCAGCAACAGTCTTGGCTACACCTTC. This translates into CATSNSLGYTF.

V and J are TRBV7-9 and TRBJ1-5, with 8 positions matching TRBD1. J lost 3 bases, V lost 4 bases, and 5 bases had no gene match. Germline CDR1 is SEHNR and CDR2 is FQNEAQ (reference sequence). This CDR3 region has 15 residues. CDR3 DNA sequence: TGTGCCAGCAGCTCGGGGACAGGACACAATCAGCCCCAGCATTTT. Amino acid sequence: CASSSGTGHNQPQHF.

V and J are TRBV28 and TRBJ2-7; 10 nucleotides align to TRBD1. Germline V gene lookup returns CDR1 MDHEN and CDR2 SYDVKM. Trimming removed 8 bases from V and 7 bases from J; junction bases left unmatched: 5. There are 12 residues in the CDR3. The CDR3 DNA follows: TGTGCCAGCGTCGGGGGACAGGGGGAGCAGTACTTC. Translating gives CASVGGQGEQYF.

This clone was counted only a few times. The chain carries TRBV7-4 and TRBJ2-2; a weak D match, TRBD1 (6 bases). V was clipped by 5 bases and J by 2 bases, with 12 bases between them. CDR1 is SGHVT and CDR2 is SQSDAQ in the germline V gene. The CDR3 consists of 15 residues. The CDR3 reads CASSLGTPNTGELFF. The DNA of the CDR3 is TGTGCCAGCAGCCTCGGGACACCCAACACCGGGGAGCTGTTTTTT.

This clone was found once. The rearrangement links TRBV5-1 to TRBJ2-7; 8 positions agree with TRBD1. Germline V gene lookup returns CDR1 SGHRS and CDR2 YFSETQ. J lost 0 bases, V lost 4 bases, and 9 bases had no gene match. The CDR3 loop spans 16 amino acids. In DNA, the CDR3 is TGCGCCAGCAGCCCGTCTCGACAGGGGAGCTCCTACGAGCAGTACTTC. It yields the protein CASSPSRQGSSYEQYF.

The CDR3 DNA follows: TGCGCCAGCAGCCAAGATTGGAAGGGGGCAAGCAATCAGCCCCAGCATTTT. Protein: CASSQDWKGASNQPQHF. This sequence joins TRBV4-3 and TRBJ1-5; 7 positions agree with TRBD1. This CDR3 has 17 amino acids. J gave up 1 base and V 0 bases, and 6 bases lay outside the gene matches. Germline V gene data show CDR1 as LGHNA and CDR2 as YSLEER.